What follows are 22 T cell receptor beta chains derived from one specimen sequenced in a study. Each CDR3 protein gets one entry after TCRdb re-called the 5' RACE reads with MiXCR. This sample has 45,000 to 60,000 distinct CDR3 sequences, with more than 20% found just once. The sample comprised tumor-infiltrating naive CD4+ T cells sorted from the breast tumor. The subset: naive CD4+ T cells, CD4+CD45RA+CD25-. The origin of the receptors is a female donor with breast cancer.

This chain joins TRBV2 and TRBJ1-1, with 10 bases identical to TRBD1. This CDR3 has 12 residues. V trimming: 9 bases; J trimming: 6 bases; junction bases outside the gene matches: 4. Germline loops: CDR1 SNHLY, CDR2 FYNNEI. CDR3 in DNA: TGTGCCAGTAGGACAGGGGGGTCTGAAGCTTTCTTT. Translating gives CASRTGGSEAFF.

This clonotype was seen only a few times. V is TRBV20-1 and J is TRBJ1-5; unclear D gene. The CDR3 sequence is 14 residues long. V was trimmed by 4 bases and J by 3 bases, leaving 13 bases between them. CDR1 DFQATT and CDR2 SNEGSKA come from the germline V gene (reference sequence). CDR3 in DNA: TGCAGTGCTACCTCCGGACGGATCAATCAGCCCCAGCATTTT. Translating gives CSATSGRINQPQHF.

About this clonotype: At one of its ends the junction is not consistent with the germline gene, which may arise from a read error. V and J are TRBV9 and TRBJ1-1; perhaps TRBD1 as D (5 bases). CDR1 SGDLS and CDR2 YYNGEE come from the germline V gene. The CDR3 totals 13 residues. CDR3 nucleotide sequence: TGTGCCAGCAGCGTAGTTCGCGGGGGAAGGATATCCTTT. It yields the protein CASSVVRGGRISF.

The V and J genes are TRBV4-3 and TRBJ1-1; maybe TRBD1 (5 bases). The V gene lost 1 base and the J gene lost 3 bases, with 12 bases spanning the gap. CDR1 and CDR2 (germline): LGHNA, YSLEER. The CDR3 is 15 amino acids. DNA of the CDR3: TGCGCCAGCAGCCAAGCCCCTTCAGGGTACACTGAAGCTTTCTTT. Its protein product is CASSQAPSGYTEAFF.

This clonotype came up many times. The rearrangement joins TRBV11-3 to TRBJ1-1, with D uncertain. The ends were cut back, 1 base at V and 2 bases at J, with 11 bases in the middle. The CDR3 is 15 residues long. CDR1 is SGHNT and CDR2 is YENEEA in the germline V gene. The CDR3 protein is CASSLGSGVNTEAFF. In DNA, the CDR3 is TGTGCCAGCAGCTTAGGGAGTGGAGTAAACACTGAAGCTTTCTTT.

This clonotype was found once. V is TRBV20-1 and J is TRBJ2-2; D is uncertain. The V and J ends lost 2 bases and 6 bases respectively, with 7 bases between them. Germline CDR1 reads DFQATT; CDR2 reads SNEGSKA (reference sequence). CDR3 size: 12 residues. The CDR3 nucleotides are TGCAGTGCTAGAAAACCCCCCGGGGAGCTGTTTTTT. Its translation: CSARKPPGELFF.

As regards this clonotype: Since no conserved phenylalanine or tryptophan closes the CDR3, a read error is the likely cause. The DNA of the CDR3 is TGCGCCAGCAGCTTGACAGGGGATACGCAGTATCTT. Translating gives CASSLTGDTQYL. This sequence joins TRBV5-1 and TRBJ2-3; D possibly corresponds to TRBD1 (6 bases). CDR1 is SGHRS and CDR2 is YFSETQ in the germline V gene. Trimming shortened V by 1 base and J by 6 bases, and 6 bases separated the two germline ends. This CDR3 is 12 amino acids long.

This clonotype was observed a few times. The rearrangement joins TRBV12-3 or TRBV12-4 to TRBJ1-2; D unresolved. Trimming shortened V by 4 bases and J by 5 bases, and 8 bases separated the two germline ends. The CDR3 is made up of 12 amino acids. CDR3 region: CASSSGSYGYTF. DNA for the CDR3: TGTGCCAGCAGTTCCGGGTCATATGGCTACACCTTC.

This chain connects TRBV5-1 to TRBJ2-7, with D possibly matching TRBD1 (9 bases). The V gene lost 4 bases and the J gene lost 0 bases, with 14 bases spanning the gap. This CDR3 spans 15 amino acids. Germline values: CDR1 SGHRS, CDR2 YFSETQ. The CDR3 nucleotides read TGCGCCAGCAGCCGGGGGGGACAGGGCTCCTACGAGCAGTACTTC. Translation gives CASSRGGQGSYEQYF.

This clonotype was observed a few times. At one end, the junction sequence differs from germline, possibly due to a read error. J is TRBJ1-1 and V is TRBV7-2; D not certain. This CDR3 is 14 amino acids long. The germline gives CDR1 SGHTA, CDR2 FQGNSA. Written as DNA, the CDR3 is TGTGCCAGCAGCTTTTCGGGGAGTCTCACTGAAGCTTCCTTT. Residues: CASSFSGSLTEASF.

In its sample, this clonotype was seen a few times. The chain is built from TRBV7-2 and TRBJ2-3, with a tentative D call TRBD2 (6 bases). In germline, CDR1 is SGHTA, CDR2 FQGNSA. V was trimmed by 5 bases and J by 4 bases, leaving 10 bases between them. The CDR3 totals 13 residues. DNA for the CDR3: TGTGCCAGCAGCGTGGAGCGGGCAGATACGCAGTATTTT. Translation: CASSVERADTQYF.

For this clonotype: A much more abundant neighbour one base away suggests this may be a read error. V and J are TRBV15 and TRBJ1-5; D not resolved. V shed 4 bases and J shed 6 bases, with 13 bases lying between them. Germline CDR1 reads LNHNV; CDR2 reads YYDKDF (reference sequence). The CDR3 is 14 residues long. The CDR3 reads CATSNPTAVQPQHF. CDR3 bases: TGTGCCACCAGCAACCCTACGGCGGTTCAGCCCCAGCATTTT.

The chain is built from TRBV5-1 and TRBJ1-3; D uncertain. The CDR3 consists of 15 residues. CDR1 SGHRS and CDR2 YFSETQ come from the germline V gene. The germline V and J ends were trimmed by 4 bases and 1 base, with 12 bases remaining between them. CDR3 DNA sequence: TGCGCCAGCAGCCGCCACGATGTGTCTGGAAACACCATATATTTT. Translated: CASSRHDVSGNTIYF.

The V call is TRBV6-2 or TRBV6-3, the J call TRBJ1-1, with a possible D match to TRBD1 (5 bases). V lost 6 bases to trimming and J lost 3 bases, with 14 bases between them. Germline lookup yields CDR1 MNHEY and CDR2 SVGEGT. This CDR3 region has 14 residues. The CDR3: CASRDRVKYTEAFF. For the CDR3, the DNA is TGTGCCAGCAGAGACAGAGTAAAGTACACTGAAGCTTTCTTT.

This clonotype is deemed medium-sized. The CDR3 DNA reads TGCGCCAGCAGCTTAGACAGCAATCACGCAGATACGCAGTATTTT. It translates to CASSLDSNHADTQYF. V is TRBV5-1 and J is TRBJ2-3; D possibly corresponds to TRBD1 (5 bases). Per the germline V gene, CDR1 is SGHRS and CDR2 is YFSETQ. V was cut by 2 bases and J by 4 bases, with 14 bases left in between. The CDR3 spans 15 residues.

There are a few counts of this clonotype. This chain connects TRBV12-3 or TRBV12-4 to TRBJ2-7, with D perhaps matching TRBD2 (5 bases). Trimming removed 3 bases from V and 1 base from J, with 7 bases in between. The CDR3 is 13 amino acids. The CDR3 sequence: CASSFRRSYEQYF. The CDR3 bases are TGTGCCAGCAGTTTCCGGAGGTCCTACGAGCAGTACTTC.

This clonotype was found many times. V usage is TRBV7-9 and J usage is TRBJ2-4; 8 bases align to TRBD2. The CDR3 totals 12 residues. Trimming took 4 bases from V and 15 from J; bases not matched to a gene: 8. Germline loops: CDR1 SEHNR, CDR2 FQNEAQ (reference sequence). The CDR3 nucleotides are TGTGCCAGCAGCTCAGGCGGGGGGCCCCCGTACTTC. Translation gives CASSSGGGPPYF.

This clonotype was found many times. An end of the junction does not agree with germline; a read error may underlie this. The rearrangement uses TRBV29-1 and TRBJ2-1; 9 nucleotides align to TRBD1. The CDR3 extends over 14 amino acids. From germline, CDR1 is SQVTM and CDR2 ANQGSEA. The CDR3 DNA reads TGCAGCGTCACCGGGACAGGGTCCTTCAATGAGCAGTTCTTC. As protein: CSVTGTGSFNEQFF.

V gene TRBV6-2 or TRBV6-3 combines with J gene TRBJ2-3, with D possibly called TRBD1 or TRBD2 (5 bases each). The CDR3 has 13 amino acids. Looked up from germline, CDR1 is MNHEY and CDR2 is SVGEGT. V was shortened by 6 bases and J by 2 bases, with 9 bases between the two germline ends. The CDR3 nucleotides are TGTGCCAGCAGACTAGGGGCCACAGATACGCAGTATTTT. This encodes CASRLGATDTQYF.

The table lists this clonotype with many counts. The chain combines TRBV5-1 with TRBJ1-1; D is unresolved. The length of the CDR3 is 14 residues. V shed 0 bases and J shed 1 base, with 7 bases lying between them. Germline-derived CDR1 and CDR2 are SGHRS and YFSETQ. In nucleotides, the CDR3 is TGCGCCAGCAGCTTGGTTCAGCCGAACACTGAAGCTTTCTTT. Translating it yields CASSLVQPNTEAFF.

Comments on this clonotype: This sequence may be a read error, since a much larger clone differs from it by one base. As the CDR3 is not closed by the conserved phenylalanine or tryptophan, this likely results from a read error. The V and J genes are TRBV19 and TRBJ1-5; perhaps TRBD1 as D (5 bases). The CDR3 length is 14 residues. Germline V gene data show CDR1 as LNHDA and CDR2 as SQIVND (reference sequence). Deletions cut 7 bases from V and 7 bases from J, with 17 bases between. CDR3 region: CASNKNAGQQPQHL. The CDR3 DNA reads TGTGCCAGTAATAAGAACGCAGGGCAACAGCCCCAGCATCTT.

This clonotype was seen more than once but under ten times. This chain joins TRBV9 and TRBJ1-1, with D possibly being TRBD1 (6 bases). The CDR3 sequence is 13 residues long. The germline gives CDR1 SGDLS, CDR2 YYNGEE. Trimming left V 4 bases short and J 4 bases short, with 11 bases between. CDR3 region: CASSPPGATEAFF. CDR3 nucleotides: TGTGCCAGCAGCCCCCCAGGGGCCACTGAAGCTTTCTTT.